Described below is a single T cell receptor beta chain sequence and its context. PCR used 60 Vbeta primers and 13 Jbeta primers. The assay was immunoSEQ multiplex PCR, and TCRdb's table has in-frame clones only and misses some. This table holds some 120,000 clones, around 67% found once. CDR3 length: 13 residues. Germline V gene sequence: CDR1 SQVTM, CDR2 ANQGSEA. The V and J ends lost 4 bases and 8 bases respectively, with 17 bases between them. This entry is derived from a study of cytomegalovirus exposure and HLA in healthy donors. Across the study: An early data release held 75 million to 100 million unique TCRs from HLA-typed donors.

The sequenced material came from PBMCs. This TCR came from a man aged 60 to 75 in good health and CMV-seropositive. The chain couples TRBV29-1 to TRBJ1-2, with D unresolved. CDR3 sequence reads: CSVVVSGISGYTF. The CDR3 nucleotides are TGCAGCGTTGTGGTATCCGGGATCAGCGGCTACACCTTC.